Here is one T cell receptor beta chain with its context. Its antigen is not identified. The data were taken from a study of T cell responses to AZD1222 COVID-19 vaccine. Study conclusions and caveats: At baseline, just six AZD1222 recipients tested seropositive.

Looked up from germline, CDR1 is SQVTM and CDR2 is ANQGSEA. V lost 4 bases and J 1 base, leaving 10 bases between the germline ends. The CDR3 has 13 amino acids. Assay: immunoSEQ multiplex PCR; the TCRdb copy retains only in-frame clones and omits some. The table shows about 79,000 clones, with around 89% occurring only once. This chain uses TRBV29-1 with TRBJ1-2, with a tentative D call TRBD1 (5 bases). The source material was peripheral blood, sampled 28 days after the second AZD1222 dose. This TCR came from an adult who received the AZD1222 COVID-19 vaccine. CDR3 amino acids: CSVVEGLNYGYTF. The CDR3 nucleotides read TGCAGCGTTGTTGAGGGACTTAACTATGGCTACACCTTC.